This passage covers 27 T cell receptor beta chains from one sample sequenced in a study of graft-versus-host responses after intestinal transplantation. Repertoires were generated with immunoSEQ multiplex PCR, while TCRdb's copy carries only in-frame clones and drops some. The sample holds about 1,600 clones; approximately 80% are singletons and the top ten take around a third. The starting material, graft tissue, was processed to release intraepithelial and lamina propria lymphocytes. The material was ileum tissue, obtained about 540 days after transplant. The source is a human patient who received an intestinal transplant, so some T cells may come from the graft donor.

V is TRBV7-2 and J is TRBJ1-5; 7 bases line up with TRBD1. The V segment lost 4 bases and the J segment 0 bases; nucleotides outside the gene matches: 9. CDR3 length equals 17 residues. The V gene's germline CDR1 is SGHTA and CDR2 FQGNSA. CDR3 sequence (DNA): TGTGCCAGCAGCTCCCGGGACAGCCTCTATAGCAATCAGCCCCAGCATTTT. Translating it yields CASSSRDSLYSNQPQHF. Complete variable domain (other parts from reference TRBV7-2 and TRBJ1-5): GAGVSQSPSNKVTEKGKDVELRCDPISGHTALYWYRQSLGQGLEFLIYFQGNSAPDKSGLPSDRFSAERTGGSVSTLTIQRTQQEDSAVYLCASSSRDSLYSNQPQHFGDGTRLSIL.

This clone came up a few times. The J gene is TRBJ2-7, the V gene TRBV7-2; maybe TRBD1 (6 bases). V lost 4 bases and J 0 bases, leaving 10 bases between the germline ends. CDR1 is SGHTA and CDR2 is FQGNSA in the germline V gene. The CDR3 is made up of 14 amino acids. CDR3 loop: CASSSTGGSYEQYF. The DNA of the CDR3 is TGTGCCAGCAGCTCGACAGGAGGCTCCTACGAGCAGTACTTC.

This clone was observed a few times. The J gene is TRBJ2-7, the V gene TRBV21-1; TRBD1, the table's D call, lacks a check against the DNA. TRBV21-1 represents a pseudogene. This CDR3 spans 16 amino acids. The CDR3 loop is CASSKVSGGAGYEQYF. The DNA of the CDR3 is TGTGCCAGCAGCAAAGTGTCAGGGGGCGCTGGGTACGAGCAGTACTTC.

The chain combines TRBV19 with TRBJ2-5, with a possible D match to TRBD2 (6 bases). Trimming took 1 base from V and 3 from J, leaving 6 bases between them. Germline CDR1 and CDR2: LNHDA and SQIVND (reference sequence). The CDR3 is 13 residues long. The CDR3 nucleotides are TGTGCCAGTAGTATAGGACTAGAAGAGACCCAGTACTTC. This encodes CASSIGLEETQYF.

The chain uses TRBV9 and TRBJ2-7; 13 bases fit TRBD2. Trimming cost V 4 bases and J 5 bases; bases outside gene matches: 21. The germline V gene has CDR1 SGDLS and CDR2 YYNGEE. CDR3 length: 20 amino acids. CDR3 in amino acids: CASSFHPGTPGTSGTNEQYF. In DNA form, the CDR3 reads TGTGCCAGCAGCTTCCACCCTGGGACTCCCGGGACTAGCGGGACCAACGAGCAGTACTTC.

The chain links TRBV7-8 to TRBJ1-2; TRBD1 might be the D (6 bases). The CDR3 is made up of 15 amino acids. Germline V gene sequence: CDR1 SGHVS, CDR2 FQNEAQ. V dropped 5 bases and J dropped 3 bases, with 16 bases sitting between them. The CDR3 sequence is CASSPQRQGHYGYTF. The CDR3 DNA sequence: TGTGCCAGCAGCCCCCAGAGGCAGGGGCACTATGGCTACACCTTC.

This chain uses TRBV4-2 with TRBJ2-7; 8 bases are a match to TRBD2. CDR1 and CDR2 (germline): LGHNA, YNFKEQ. This CDR3 is built from 15 residues. V gave up 0 bases and J gave up 3 bases; unmatched junction bases: 4. CDR3 sequence: CASSQEGLVGYEQYF. CDR3 nucleotide sequence: TGTGCCAGCAGCCAAGAGGGACTAGTCGGCTACGAGCAGTACTTC.

V usage is TRBV30 and J usage is TRBJ1-5; TRBD1 matches at 7 bases. Germline V gene lookup returns CDR1 GTSNPN and CDR2 SVGIG (reference sequence). The ends lost 0 bases at V and 2 bases at J; junction bases unmatched: 4. The CDR3 runs 15 residues. CDR3 bases: TGTGCCTGGAGTGTAAAAGGGGGCCGCAATCAGCCCCAGCATTTT. Protein sequence: CAWSVKGGRNQPQHF. The variable domain in full, completed from reference TRBV30 and TRBJ1-5, reads SQTIHQWPATLVQPVGSPLSLECTVEGTSNPNLYWYRQAAGRGLQLLFYSVGIGQISSEVPQNLSASRPQDRQFILSSKKLLLSDSGFYLCAWSVKGGRNQPQHFGDGTRLSIL.

The chain carries TRBV6-5 and TRBJ1-3; TRBD1 is a possible D gene (5 bases). Germline V CDR1 and CDR2: MNHEY, SVGAGI. V was shortened by 2 bases and J by 2 bases, with 7 bases between the two germline ends. This CDR3 comprises 14 residues. CDR3 in amino acids: CASSYGAAGNTIYF. The CDR3 region has the DNA TGTGCCAGCAGTTACGGGGCGGCTGGAAACACCATATATTTT.

This sequence joins TRBV4-3 and TRBJ2-5; tentatively, D is TRBD2 (6 bases). Trimming pared 1 base from V and 9 bases from J, leaving 18 bases between. The CDR3 runs 15 residues. From germline, CDR1 is LGHNA and CDR2 YSLEER. CDR3: CASSQATRGGEPQYF. The DNA for the CDR3 is TGCGCCAGCAGCCAAGCTACCCGAGGAGGGGAGCCCCAGTACTTC.

This clone was seen a single time. This chain connects TRBV11-1 to TRBJ2-7; a possible D gene is TRBD1 (7 bases). CDR1 SGHAT and CDR2 FQDESV come from the germline V gene (reference sequence). The germline V and J ends were trimmed by 4 bases and 6 bases, with 25 bases remaining between them. The CDR3 loop spans 17 amino acids. CDR3 sequence: CASSYQISQGGFGEQYF. DNA for the CDR3: TGTGCCAGCAGCTACCAAATCTCCCAGGGGGGATTTGGCGAGCAGTACTTC.

This clone was observed a few times. The chain uses TRBV5-1 and TRBJ2-7, with TRBD1 matching over 8 bases. Germline CDR1 reads SGHRS; CDR2 reads YFSETQ. CDR3 length: 15 residues. Trimming removed 3 bases from V and 5 bases from J; junction bases left unmatched: 10. The DNA of the CDR3 is TGCGCCAGCAGCTCGACACCGGGACAGGACCACGAGCAGTACTTC. Its protein product is CASSSTPGQDHEQYF.

This clone was detected only once. V is TRBV4-3 and J is TRBJ2-5; 7 nucleotides line up with TRBD1. CDR3 length equals 15 residues. V shed 3 bases, J shed 2 bases, and the junction held 6 bases outside the gene matches. From germline, CDR1 is LGHNA and CDR2 YSLEER. In DNA form, the CDR3 reads TGCGCCAGCAGCCAGGTGGACAGGAGTCAAGAGACCCAGTACTTC. This codes for CASSQVDRSQETQYF.

V is TRBV19 and J is TRBJ2-6, with D maybe TRBD1 (5 bases). The length of the CDR3 is 14 residues. From germline, CDR1 is LNHDA and CDR2 SQIVND (reference sequence). V lost 10 bases, J lost 0 bases, and 10 bases lay in between. The CDR3 reads CATRTGSGANVLTF. The DNA for the CDR3 is TGTGCCACTCGAACAGGCTCTGGGGCCAACGTCCTGACTTTC. The full variable domain, its missing parts supplied by reference TRBV19 and TRBJ2-6, is DGGITQSPKYLFRKEGQNVTLSCEQNLNHDAMYWYRQDPGQGLRLIYYSQIVNDFQKGDIAEGYSVSREKKESFPLTVTSAQKNPTAFYLCATRTGSGANVLTFGAGSRLTVL.

The chain is built from TRBV18 and TRBJ2-7; tentative D call: TRBD1 (5 bases). V shed 6 bases and J shed 0 bases, with 6 bases lying between them. The CDR3 covers 12 residues. Germline V gene sequence: CDR1 KGHSH, CDR2 LQKENI. The CDR3 spells CASSDNSYEQYF. The CDR3 region has the DNA TGTGCCAGCTCGGACAACTCCTACGAGCAGTACTTC.

This clone was counted only a few times. The CDR3 reads CASSLSWPYEQYF. Written as DNA, the CDR3 is TGTGCCAGCAGTTTATCATGGCCCTACGAGCAGTACTTC. V usage is TRBV27 and J usage is TRBJ2-7; D is unresolved. CDR1 and CDR2 (germline): MNHEY, SMNVEV (reference sequence). The CDR3 totals 13 residues. The V end was cut by 0 bases, the J end by 2 bases, with 5 bases between.

Within the sample, this clone is large. The chain links TRBV7-9 to TRBJ1-3, with TRBD1 matching over 8 bases. The germline V gene has CDR1 SEHNR and CDR2 FQNEAQ (reference sequence). The CDR3 has 14 amino acids. V lost 4 bases and J lost 7; bases outside the gene matches: 6. The DNA for the CDR3 is TGTGCCAGCAGCTCCATTCGACAGGGGAACACCATATATTTT. Residues: CASSSIRQGNTIYF.

V is TRBV5-8 and J is TRBJ1-5; D remains unclear. V lost 0 bases and J lost 1, with 8 bases in between. Germline V gene sequence: CDR1 SGHTS, CDR2 YDEGEE. There are 15 residues in the CDR3. The CDR3 bases are TGTGCCAGCAGCTTGGTGGGAGGGAGCAATCAGCCCCAGCATTTT. It yields the protein CASSLVGGSNQPQHF.

CDR3 DNA: TGCGCCAGCAGCCAAGATCCGACCTATGGCTACACCTTC. This translates into CASSQDPTYGYTF. The V and J genes are TRBV4-3 and TRBJ1-2, with no clear D. This CDR3 comprises 13 residues. The germline CDR1 and CDR2 sequences are LGHNA and YSLEER. Trimming removed 0 bases from V and 4 bases from J, with 6 bases in between.

This sequence joins TRBV6-5 and TRBJ1-6, with TRBD1 as a possible D gene (6 bases). Trimming removed 6 bases at V and 1 base at J, with 10 bases between. The CDR3 length is 15 residues. Looked up from germline, CDR1 is MNHEY and CDR2 is SVGAGI. The CDR3 here is CASSPRGSYNSPLHF. The CDR3 nucleotides read TGTGCCAGCAGCCCCAGGGGATCCTATAATTCACCCCTCCACTTT.

This clone occurred once. The chain combines TRBV4-3 with TRBJ2-3, with 8 bases that match TRBD2. The V segment lost 2 bases and the J segment 2 bases; nucleotides outside the gene matches: 3. From germline, CDR1 is LGHNA and CDR2 YSLEER. The CDR3 has 15 amino acids. CDR3 nucleotide sequence: TGCGCCAGCAGCCAACGGGAGGGACACACAGATACGCAGTATTTT. The encoded protein is CASSQREGHTDTQYF.

This clone has just a few counts. This chain uses TRBV28 with TRBJ2-7, with TRBD2 identical over 7 bases. CDR3 size: 17 residues. Germline assignment: CDR1 MDHEN and CDR2 SYDVKM. With 2 bases clipped from V and 2 bases from J, the junction kept 12 bases outside the gene matches. CDR3 nucleotides: TGTGCCAGCAGTTTAGCCCTGGCTAGCGGCTACCCCTACGAGCAGTACTTC. This encodes CASSLALASGYPYEQYF.

The chain uses TRBV20-1 and TRBJ1-1, with D perhaps TRBD1 (6 bases). From germline, CDR1 is DFQATT and CDR2 SNEGSKA (reference sequence). This CDR3 is built from 9 residues. The chain's CDR3 is CRQGTEAFF. CDR3 nucleotide sequence: TGCAGGCAGGGGACTGAAGCTTTCTTT.

The chain is built from TRBV6-5 and TRBJ2-7; unclear D gene. With 0 bases removed from V and 6 bases from J, the gap between germline ends came to 9 bases. Germline values: CDR1 MNHEY, CDR2 SVGAGI. CDR3 size: 13 residues. CDR3 loop: CASSYSSPTEQYF. The CDR3 DNA sequence: TGTGCCAGCAGTTACTCGTCGCCGACCGAGCAGTACTTC.

This rearrangement joins TRBV15 to TRBJ2-3; TRBD2 is a possible D gene (5 bases). Trimming removed 1 base at V and 2 bases at J, with 7 bases between. Germline CDR1 is LNHNV and CDR2 is YYDKDF (reference sequence). The CDR3 is 14 amino acids. This CDR3 reads CATSRGENTDTQYF. For the CDR3, the DNA is TGTGCCACCAGCAGAGGGGAGAACACAGATACGCAGTATTTT.

J is TRBJ1-2 and V is TRBV7-4; D remains ambiguous. This CDR3 is 11 amino acids long. V lost 6 bases and J lost 8, with 10 bases in between. CDR1 and CDR2 (germline): SGHVT, SQSDAQ. Here the CDR3 reads CASRERAGYTF. The CDR3 DNA reads TGTGCCAGCAGGGAAAGGGCCGGCTACACCTTC.

This clone was detected once. This rearrangement joins TRBV5-4 to TRBJ1-2; 10 nucleotides match TRBD1. The J segment lost 8 bases and the V segment lost 2 bases, leaving 6 bases of the junction unmatched. CDR3 length equals 14 residues. CDR1 SGHNT and CDR2 YYREEE come from the germline V gene (reference sequence). As DNA, the CDR3 is TGTGCCAGCAGCTTAGGACAGGGGGTCGGGGGCTACACCTTC. This codes for CASSLGQGVGGYTF.